The 10 T cell receptor beta chains in this list originate from one sample, sequenced in a study of T-cell reconstitution after alpha-beta-depleted transplantation in children. Library preparation (for TCRbeta) was performed with unique molecular identifiers. MiXCR was run by TCRdb on the PCR reads, yielding one entry per CDR3 protein. The data show over 300,000 distinct CDR3 sequences, under 13% seen once. The input for sequencing was PBMCs from the stem cell graft donor, taken from the stem cell graft. All receptors derive from a human donor who donated a stem cell graft to a child with acute lymphoblastic leukemia.

In this sample, this clonotype turned up many times. The rearrangement uses TRBV5-1 and TRBJ2-5; 8 nucleotides agree with TRBD2. The germline gives CDR1 SGHRS, CDR2 YFSETQ. After removal of 4 bases from V and 3 bases from J, the junction contained 14 bases not matched to a gene. There are 17 residues in the CDR3. The CDR3 bases are TGCGCCAGCAGCCTGGGACTAGAGGCCCTTAGGGAAGAGACCCAGTACTTC. This encodes CASSLGLEALREETQYF. The complete variable domain, with remaining parts taken from reference TRBV5-1 and TRBJ2-5, reads KAGVTQTPRYLIKTRGQQVTLSCSPISGHRSVSWYQQTPGQGLQFLFEYFSETQRNKGNFPGRFSGRQFSNSRSEMNVSTLELGDSALYLCASSLGLEALREETQYFGPGTRLLVL.

The chain is built from TRBV20-1 and TRBJ2-1, with 14 bases aligning to TRBD2. Trimming removed 1 base from V and 3 bases from J; junction bases left unmatched: 14. CDR3 length equals 20 residues. CDR1 DFQATT and CDR2 SNEGSKA come from the germline V gene (reference sequence). CDR3 residues: CSARVSSPTSGRAGYNEQFF. The CDR3 bases are TGCAGTGCTAGAGTTTCTTCCCCGACTAGCGGGAGGGCCGGCTACAATGAGCAGTTCTTC.

This clonotype was found a few times. This chain links TRBV13 with TRBJ2-3, with 12 bases identical to TRBD2. Trimming cost V 5 bases and J 4 bases; bases outside gene matches: 7. The CDR3 loop spans 16 amino acids. Looked up from germline, CDR1 is PRHDT and CDR2 is FYEKMQ (reference sequence). CDR3 coding DNA: TGTGCCAGCAGCCATCGACTAGCGGGAGTTGCAGATACGCAGTATTTT. Protein sequence: CASSHRLAGVADTQYF.

This clonotype was counted many times. The J gene is TRBJ1-1, the V gene TRBV12-3 or TRBV12-4, with a tentative D call TRBD1 (6 bases). This CDR3 is 14 amino acids long. The V and J ends lost 5 bases and 1 base respectively, with 11 bases between them. CDR3 in DNA: TGTGCCAGCAGTCCAGGGGCCTCGAACACTGAAGCTTTCTTT. It specifies CASSPGASNTEAFF.

This clonotype was seen many times. This rearrangement joins TRBV12-3 or TRBV12-4 to TRBJ1-1; D gene unclear. The CDR3 runs to 12 residues. Trimming left V 10 bases short and J 1 base short, with 10 bases between. CDR3 in amino acids: CAITAQNTEAFF. The CDR3 bases are TGTGCCATTACAGCCCAGAACACTGAAGCTTTCTTT.

The sample holds many counts of this clonotype. CDR3 amino acids: CASSDSPGTGELFF. Here the CDR3 DNA reads TGTGCCAGCAGTGACTCCCCCGGGACCGGGGAGCTGTTTTTT. This chain connects TRBV6-4 to TRBJ2-2; D remains unclear. The V gene's germline CDR1 is MRHNA and CDR2 SNTAGT. Trimming took 0 bases from V and 5 from J, leaving 7 bases between them. The CDR3 has 14 amino acids.

This clonotype was seen at least ten times. The rearrangement uses TRBV27 and TRBJ2-7, with 11 positions matching TRBD1. CDR1 MNHEY and CDR2 SMNVEV come from the germline V gene (reference sequence). Germline trimming cut 5 bases from V and 3 bases from J; bases unmatched to any gene: 3. The CDR3 is made up of 14 amino acids. Here the CDR3 reads CASSPGTGGYEQYF. In DNA, the CDR3 is TGTGCCAGCAGTCCCGGGACAGGGGGCTACGAGCAGTACTTC.

Comments on this clonotype: One junction end does not reproduce the germline sequence, and a read error may be involved. The V gene is TRBV4-2, the J gene TRBJ2-3, with 7 bases lining up with TRBD2. CDR1 and CDR2 from the germline V gene are LGHNA and YNFKEQ. The CDR3 extends over 16 amino acids. In DNA, the CDR3 is TGCGCCAGCAGCCAGTCCTTAGCGGGTGGCACAGATACGCAGTATTTT. Residues: CASSQSLAGGTDTQYF.

This clonotype appeared many times. The chain links TRBV7-9 to TRBJ2-2, with D perhaps matching TRBD1 or TRBD2 (5 bases each). Trimming removed 2 bases at V and 1 base at J, with 11 bases between. Germline V lookup: CDR1 SEHNR, CDR2 FQNEAQ (reference sequence). The CDR3 has 16 amino acids. CDR3: CASSLMGTRNTGELFF. CDR3 DNA: TGTGCCAGCAGCTTAATGGGGACCCGGAACACCGGGGAGCTGTTTTTT.

This clonotype was counted only a few times. CDR3 amino acids: CSATRGLAGAVDEQFF. DNA for the CDR3: TGCAGTGCTACCCGCGGACTAGCGGGAGCAGTGGATGAGCAGTTCTTC. The chain has TRBV20-1 and TRBJ2-1; 13 nucleotides agree with TRBD2. CDR3 length: 16 residues. V shed 4 bases and J 8 bases; nucleotides not matched to a gene: 11. The germline CDR1 and CDR2 sequences are DFQATT and SNEGSKA (reference sequence).